This T cell receptor (beta chain) is drawn from a study of T-cell reconstitution after alpha-beta-depleted transplantation in children. Broader study findings: Hyperexpanded clones declined; after one year, newly produced T cells mostly supplied diversity. Several hundred rapidly expanded clones from non-depleted graft cells reportedly supplied alpha-beta T cells about two months post-transplant. It was surviving recipient T cells and thymic progenitors that gave some patients high TCRbeta diversity at day 60.

Unique molecular identifiers were built into the TCRbeta library. One entry per CDR3 protein, called by TCRdb with MiXCR from the PCR reads. The sample has hundreds of thousands of distinct CDR3 sequences; 20% to 30% are singletons. Many counts were recorded for this clonotype. No antigen is known for it. This CDR3 is 16 amino acids long. The V gene's germline CDR1 is MDHEN and CDR2 SYDVKM. The V gene lost 5 bases and the J gene lost 0 bases, with 17 bases spanning the gap. The chain uses TRBV28 and TRBJ2-7, with D perhaps TRBD2 (5 bases). The sequencing used PBMCs, collected before TCRalphabeta/CD19-depleted stem cell transplant. The sequence derives from a girl aged 2-10 years with Fanconi anemia, due to receive a stem cell transplant. CDR3: CASSGKPAESSYEQYF. DNA for the CDR3: TGTGCCAGCAGTGGTAAACCAGCGGAGAGCTCCTACGAGCAGTACTTC.